This T cell receptor (beta chain) is drawn from a study of shared clonotypes between healthy human individuals. The V end lost 0 bases, the J end lost 4 bases, and 16 bases lay between the germline ends. This CDR3 has 17 residues. Germline V gene lookup returns CDR1 LGHNA and CDR2 YNFKEQ. Unsorted PBMC replicate PCRs drew on about 280 ng DNA, representing 30,000 to 35,000 T cell genomes. TCRdb's table, derived via immunoSEQ multiplex PCR, lists solely in-frame clones and lacks some. The sample consists of hundreds of thousands of clones, 60% to 80% of them appearing once. This TCR derives from a woman between 40 and 50 years old in good health. Some clones in this sample may be carry-over from other donors' samples. The sample consisted of PBMCs. The chain carries TRBV4-2 and TRBJ1-3; the D gene is possibly TRBD1 (6 bases). DNA for the CDR3: TGTGCCAGCAGCCAAGAATGGCTCGGGGGCATAGGAAACACCATATATTTT. Translated: CASSQEWLGGIGNTIYF.